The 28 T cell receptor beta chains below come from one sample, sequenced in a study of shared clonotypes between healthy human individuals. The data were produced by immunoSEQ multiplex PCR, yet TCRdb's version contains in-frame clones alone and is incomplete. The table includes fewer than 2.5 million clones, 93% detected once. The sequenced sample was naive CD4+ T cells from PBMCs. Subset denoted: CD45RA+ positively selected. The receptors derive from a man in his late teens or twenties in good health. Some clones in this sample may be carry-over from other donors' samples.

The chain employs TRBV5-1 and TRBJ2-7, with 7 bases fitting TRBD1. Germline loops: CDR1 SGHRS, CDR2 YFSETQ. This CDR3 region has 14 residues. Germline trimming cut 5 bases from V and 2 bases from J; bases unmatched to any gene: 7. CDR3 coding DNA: TGCGCCAGCAGTAGGGGACAGCTTCCCTACGAGCAGTACTTC. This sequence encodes CASSRGQLPYEQYF.

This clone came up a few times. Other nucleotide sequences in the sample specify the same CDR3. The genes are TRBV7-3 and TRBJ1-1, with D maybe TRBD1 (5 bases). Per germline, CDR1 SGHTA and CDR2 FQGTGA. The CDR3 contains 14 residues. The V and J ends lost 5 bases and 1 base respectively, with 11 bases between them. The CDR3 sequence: CASSPGAGNTEAFF. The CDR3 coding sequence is TGTGCCAGCAGCCCCGGGGCAGGGAACACTGAAGCTTTCTTT.

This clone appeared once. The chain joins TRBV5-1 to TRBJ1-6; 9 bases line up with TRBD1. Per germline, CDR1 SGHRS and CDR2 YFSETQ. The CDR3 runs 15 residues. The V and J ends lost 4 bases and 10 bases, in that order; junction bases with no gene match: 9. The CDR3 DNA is TGCGCCAGCAGCATCACAGGGGGCACGGGCTCACCCCTCCACTTT. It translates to CASSITGGTGSPLHF. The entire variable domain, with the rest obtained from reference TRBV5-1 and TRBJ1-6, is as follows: KAGVTQTPRYLIKTRGQQVTLSCSPISGHRSVSWYQQTPGQGLQFLFEYFSETQRNKGNFPGRFSGRQFSNSRSEMNVSTLELGDSALYLCASSITGGTGSPLHFGNGTRLTVT.

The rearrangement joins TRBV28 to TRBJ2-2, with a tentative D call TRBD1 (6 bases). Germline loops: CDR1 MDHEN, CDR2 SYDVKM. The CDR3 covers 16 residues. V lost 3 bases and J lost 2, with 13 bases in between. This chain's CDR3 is CASSLQGQTNTGELFF. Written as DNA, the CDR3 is TGTGCCAGCAGTTTGCAGGGGCAAACAAACACCGGGGAGCTGTTTTTT.

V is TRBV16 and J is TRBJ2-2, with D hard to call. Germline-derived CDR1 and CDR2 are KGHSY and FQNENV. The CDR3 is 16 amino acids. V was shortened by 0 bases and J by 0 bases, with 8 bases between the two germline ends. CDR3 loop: CASSQSLFSNTGELFF. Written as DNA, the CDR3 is TGTGCCAGCAGCCAATCCCTATTCTCGAACACCGGGGAGCTGTTTTTT.

The CDR3 here is CASSPQALGTGANVLTF. The CDR3 bases are TGTGCCAGCTCACCGCAAGCTTTAGGAACTGGGGCCAACGTCCTGACTTTC. This chain uses TRBV18 with TRBJ2-6; D gene uncertain. CDR1 KGHSH and CDR2 LQKENI come from the germline V gene. V lost 3 bases to trimming and J lost 2 bases, with 14 bases between them. The CDR3 contains 17 residues.

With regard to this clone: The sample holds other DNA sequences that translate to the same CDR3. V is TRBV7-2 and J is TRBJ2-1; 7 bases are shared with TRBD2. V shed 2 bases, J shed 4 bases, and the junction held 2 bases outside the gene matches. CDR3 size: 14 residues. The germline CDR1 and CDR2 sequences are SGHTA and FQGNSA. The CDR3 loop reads CASSLLAAYNEQFF. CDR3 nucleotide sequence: TGTGCCAGCAGCTTACTAGCGGCGTACAATGAGCAGTTCTTC.

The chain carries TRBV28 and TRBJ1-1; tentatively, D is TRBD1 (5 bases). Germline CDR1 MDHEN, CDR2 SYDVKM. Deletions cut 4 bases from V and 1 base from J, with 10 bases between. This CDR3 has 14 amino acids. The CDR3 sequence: CASSSGRGNTEAFF. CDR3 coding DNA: TGTGCCAGCAGTTCGGGACGGGGGAACACTGAAGCTTTCTTT.

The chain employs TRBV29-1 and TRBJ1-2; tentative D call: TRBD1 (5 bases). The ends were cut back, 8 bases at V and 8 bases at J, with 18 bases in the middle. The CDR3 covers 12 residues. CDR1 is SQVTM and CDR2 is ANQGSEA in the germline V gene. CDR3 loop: CSTLGTPEGYTF. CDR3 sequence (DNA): TGCAGCACCCTAGGGACGCCGGAGGGCTACACCTTC. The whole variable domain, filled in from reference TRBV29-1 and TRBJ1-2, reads SAVISQKPSRDICQRGTSLTIQCQVDSQVTMMFWYRQQPGQSLTLIATANQGSEATYESGFVIDKFPISRPNLTFSTLTVSNMSPEDSSIYLCSTLGTPEGYTFGSGTRLTVV.

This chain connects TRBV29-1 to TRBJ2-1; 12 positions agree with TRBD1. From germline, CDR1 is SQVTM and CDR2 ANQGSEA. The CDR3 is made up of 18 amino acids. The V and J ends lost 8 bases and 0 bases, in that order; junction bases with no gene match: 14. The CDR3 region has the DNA TGCAGCCCCCCGAGGGGACAGGGGGCCAGGAGCTCCTACAATGAGCAGTTCTTC. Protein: CSPPRGQGARSSYNEQFF.

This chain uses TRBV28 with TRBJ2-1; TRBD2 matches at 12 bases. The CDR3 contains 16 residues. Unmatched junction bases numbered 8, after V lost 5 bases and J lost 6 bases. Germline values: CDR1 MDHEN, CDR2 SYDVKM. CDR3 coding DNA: TGTGCCAGCAGTGATCCTAGCGGGAGGGTGGGCAATGAGCAGTTCTTC. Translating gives CASSDPSGRVGNEQFF.

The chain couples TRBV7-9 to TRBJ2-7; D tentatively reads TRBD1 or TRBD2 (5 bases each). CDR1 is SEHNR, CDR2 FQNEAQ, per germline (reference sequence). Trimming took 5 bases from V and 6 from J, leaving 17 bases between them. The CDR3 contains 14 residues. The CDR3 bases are TGTGCCAGCAGCCCACCGGGACCGCCCCGCGAGCAGTACTTC. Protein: CASSPPGPPREQYF. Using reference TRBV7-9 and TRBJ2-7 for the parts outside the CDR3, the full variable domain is DTGVSQNPRHKITKRGQNVTFRCDPISEHNRLYWYRQTLGQGPEFLTYFQNEAQLEKSRLLSDRFSAERPKGSFSTLEIQRTEQGDSAMYLCASSPPGPPREQYFGPGTRLTVT.

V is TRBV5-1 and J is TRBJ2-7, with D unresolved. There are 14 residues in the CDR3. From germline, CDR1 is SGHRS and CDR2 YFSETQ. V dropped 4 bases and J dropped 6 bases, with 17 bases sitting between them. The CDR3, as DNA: TGCGCCAGCAGCACCCGACAAGGGATAGGCGAGCAGTACTTC. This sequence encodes CASSTRQGIGEQYF.

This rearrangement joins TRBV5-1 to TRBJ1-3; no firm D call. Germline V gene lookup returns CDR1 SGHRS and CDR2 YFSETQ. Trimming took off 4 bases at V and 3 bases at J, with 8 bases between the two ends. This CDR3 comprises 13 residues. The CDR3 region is CASSPHIGNTIYF. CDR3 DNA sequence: TGCGCCAGCAGCCCCCACATTGGAAACACCATATATTTT.

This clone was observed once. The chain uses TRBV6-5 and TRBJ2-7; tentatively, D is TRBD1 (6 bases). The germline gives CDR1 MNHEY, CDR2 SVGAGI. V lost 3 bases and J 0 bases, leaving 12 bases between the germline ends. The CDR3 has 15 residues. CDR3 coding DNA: TGTGCCAGCAGTTATGGAAACAGGGACTCCTACGAGCAGTACTTC. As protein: CASSYGNRDSYEQYF.

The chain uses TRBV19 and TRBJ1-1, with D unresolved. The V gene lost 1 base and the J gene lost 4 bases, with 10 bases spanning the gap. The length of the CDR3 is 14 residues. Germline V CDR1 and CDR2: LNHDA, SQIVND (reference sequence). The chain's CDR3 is CASSIVMAGTEAFF. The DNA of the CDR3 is TGTGCCAGTAGTATAGTGATGGCGGGCACTGAAGCTTTCTTT.

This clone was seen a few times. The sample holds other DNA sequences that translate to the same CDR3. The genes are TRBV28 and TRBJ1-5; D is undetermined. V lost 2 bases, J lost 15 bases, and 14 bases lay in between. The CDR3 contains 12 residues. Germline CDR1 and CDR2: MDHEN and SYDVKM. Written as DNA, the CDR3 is TGTGCCAGCAGTTTAAAAGGTCTGCACCTGCATTTT. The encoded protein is CASSLKGLHLHF.

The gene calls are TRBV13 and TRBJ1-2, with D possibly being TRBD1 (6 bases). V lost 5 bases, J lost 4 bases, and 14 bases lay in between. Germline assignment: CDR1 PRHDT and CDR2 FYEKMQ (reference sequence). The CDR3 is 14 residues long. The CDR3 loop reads CASSMDSLPYGYTF. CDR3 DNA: TGTGCCAGCAGCATGGACAGTCTGCCCTATGGCTACACCTTC.

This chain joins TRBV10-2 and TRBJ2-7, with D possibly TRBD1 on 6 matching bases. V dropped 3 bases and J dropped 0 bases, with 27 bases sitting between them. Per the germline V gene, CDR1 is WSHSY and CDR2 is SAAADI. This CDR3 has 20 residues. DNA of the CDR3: TGCGCCAGCAGTGACCCACCCCTCATGCGGACAGTTACAAGCTCCTACGAGCAGTACTTC. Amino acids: CASSDPPLMRTVTSSYEQYF.

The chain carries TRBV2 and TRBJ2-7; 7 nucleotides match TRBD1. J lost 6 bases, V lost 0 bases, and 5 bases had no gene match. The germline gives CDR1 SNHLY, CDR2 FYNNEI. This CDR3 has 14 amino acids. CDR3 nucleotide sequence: TGTGCCAGCAGTGAAGCGCCCCACAGGGGCGAGCAGTACTTC. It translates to CASSEAPHRGEQYF. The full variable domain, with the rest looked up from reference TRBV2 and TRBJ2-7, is EPEVTQTPSHQVTQMGQEVILRCVPISNHLYFYWYRQILGQKVEFLVSFYNNEISEKSEIFDDQFSVERPDGSNFTLKIRSTKLEDSAMYFCASSEAPHRGEQYFGPGTRLTVT.

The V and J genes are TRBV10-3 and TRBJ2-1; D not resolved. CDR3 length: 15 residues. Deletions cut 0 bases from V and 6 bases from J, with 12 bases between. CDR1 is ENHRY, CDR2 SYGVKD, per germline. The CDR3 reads CAISESRSQSNEQFF. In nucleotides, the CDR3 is TGTGCCATCAGTGAGTCGAGATCCCAGAGCAATGAGCAGTTCTTC.

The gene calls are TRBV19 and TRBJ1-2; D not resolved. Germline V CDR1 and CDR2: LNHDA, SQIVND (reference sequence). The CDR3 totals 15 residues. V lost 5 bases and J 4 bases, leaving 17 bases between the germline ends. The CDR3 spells CASSPRAQPLYGYTF. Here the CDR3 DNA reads TGTGCCAGTAGTCCGAGGGCACAGCCTCTCTATGGCTACACCTTC.

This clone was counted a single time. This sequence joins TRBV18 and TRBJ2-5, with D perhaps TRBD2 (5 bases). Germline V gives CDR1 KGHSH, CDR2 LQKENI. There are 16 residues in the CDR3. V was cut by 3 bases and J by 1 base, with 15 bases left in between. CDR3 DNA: TGTGCCAGCTCACCTGTAGCGAACACGGGCCAAGAGACCCAGTACTTC. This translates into CASSPVANTGQETQYF.

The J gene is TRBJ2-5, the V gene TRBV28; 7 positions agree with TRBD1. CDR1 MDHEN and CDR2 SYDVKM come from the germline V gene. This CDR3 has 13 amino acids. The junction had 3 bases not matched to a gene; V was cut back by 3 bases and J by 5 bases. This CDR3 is CASSFQGGETQYF. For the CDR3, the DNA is TGTGCCAGCAGTTTTCAAGGGGGCGAGACCCAGTACTTC.

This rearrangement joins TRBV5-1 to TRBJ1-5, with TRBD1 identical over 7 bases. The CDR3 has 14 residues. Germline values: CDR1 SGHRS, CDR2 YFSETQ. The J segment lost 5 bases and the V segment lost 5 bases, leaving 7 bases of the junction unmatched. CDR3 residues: CASSFQTGDQPQHF. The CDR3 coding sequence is TGCGCCAGCAGTTTTCAAACAGGGGATCAGCCCCAGCATTTT.

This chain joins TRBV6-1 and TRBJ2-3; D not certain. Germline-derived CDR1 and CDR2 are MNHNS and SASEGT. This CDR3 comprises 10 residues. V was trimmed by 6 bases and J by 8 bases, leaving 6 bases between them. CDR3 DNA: TGTGCCAGCAGGGCCCTTACGCAGTATTTT. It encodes CASRALTQYF.

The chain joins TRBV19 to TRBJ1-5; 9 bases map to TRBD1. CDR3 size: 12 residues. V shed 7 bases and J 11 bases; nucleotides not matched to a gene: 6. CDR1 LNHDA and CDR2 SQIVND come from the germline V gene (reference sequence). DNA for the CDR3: TGTGCCAGTAATGGACAGGGGAAGACCCAGCATTTT. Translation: CASNGQGKTQHF.

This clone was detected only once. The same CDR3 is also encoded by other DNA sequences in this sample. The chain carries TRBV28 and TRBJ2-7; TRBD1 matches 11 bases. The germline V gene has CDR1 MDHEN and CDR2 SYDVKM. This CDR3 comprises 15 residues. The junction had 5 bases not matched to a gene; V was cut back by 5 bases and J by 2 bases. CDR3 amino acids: CASSIGGQGAYEQYF. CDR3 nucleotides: TGTGCCAGCAGTATTGGGGGACAGGGGGCCTACGAGCAGTACTTC.